This is a list of T cell receptor beta chains from one sample in a study of T cell changes during pregnancy in multiple sclerosis. Repertoires were generated with immunoSEQ multiplex PCR, while TCRdb's copy carries only in-frame clones and drops some. Of under 70,000 clones detected, around 94% appear once; the ten largest clones hold 2.5%. The source material was CD8+ T cells from peripheral blood mononuclear cells, sampled after pregnancy. The receptor source for this set is a female donor with multiple sclerosis, enrolled in a pregnancy study. CDR3s include the opening cysteine and the closing phenylalanine or tryptophan. A D gene is named only where the DNA matches it firmly. Size values are once, few and many counts, or a class for expanded clones, and some rows have none.

TRBV11-2	TRBD1	once	17	TRBJ2-6	TGTGCCAGCACCCCGGGACAGCTGATAACTGGGGCCAACGTCCTGACTTTC	CASTPGQLITGANVLTF
TRBV6-6	TRBD1	-	13	TRBJ2-7	TGTGCCAGCGGATGGGACAGGTCCTACGAGCAGTACTTC	CASGWDRSYEQYF
TRBV6-1	-	-	13	TRBJ1-1	TGTGCCAGCAGTCGGACTTGGCTTGGCTTAGCTTTCTTT	CASSRTWLGLAFF
TRBV19	-	-	14	TRBJ1-5	TGTGCCAGTGATCAGGGGAGCCCAAATCAGCCCCAGCATTTT	CASDQGSPNQPQHF
TRBV9	TRBD2	once	12	TRBJ2-1	TGTGCCAGCAGCGTTAGCGGGAGATCCCTATTCTTC	CASSVSGRSLFF
TRBV13	-	-	14	TRBJ1-1	TGTGCCAGCAGCTCGCGGGGGCTTGACACTGAAGCTTTCTTT	CASSSRGLDTEAFF
TRBV27	-	-	11	TRBJ2-1	TGTGCCAGCAGCCTATACAATGAGCAGTTCTTC	CASSLYNEQFF
TRBV27	-	-	13	TRBJ2-1	TGTGCCAGCAGTTTGGGGCCAGGGAATGAGCAGTTCTTC	CASSLGPGNEQFF
TRBV7-9	TRBD1	-	14	TRBJ1-1	TGTGCCAGCAGCTCAAAGGACAGGGGCGCTGAAGCTTTCTTT	CASSSKDRGAEAFF
TRBV19	-	-	12	TRBJ2-3	TGTGCCAGTCAAAGGGGAATAGATACGCAGTATTTT	CASQRGIDTQYF
TRBV4-1	TRBD2	-	15	TRBJ2-7	TGCGCCAGCAGCTTTGCACCTAGCGGCTCCTACGAGCAGTACTTC	CASSFAPSGSYEQYF
TRBV27	TRBD1	once	14	TRBJ2-7	TGTGCCAGCAGTCCCAGGGGGCCCTCCTACGAGCAGTACTTC	CASSPRGPSYEQYF
TRBV10-3	-	-	13	TRBJ1-5	TGTGCCATCAGTGAGAAGGCAGGGGAAGCCCAGCATTTT	CAISEKAGEAQHF
TRBV9	-	-	17	TRBJ2-7	TGTGCCAGCAGCGCGAGGGGGAACGCCGGGACGCAATACGAGCAGTACTTC	CASSARGNAGTQYEQYF
TRBV27	-	few	13	TRBJ1-2	TGTGCCAGCAGCCCCCGGCAGGGATATGGCTACACCTTC	CASSPRQGYGYTF
TRBV9	-	-	14	TRBJ1-2	TGTGCCAGCAGCGGGGGGGGCCTGCGCCATGGCTACACCTTC	CASSGGGLRHGYTF
TRBV7-2	-	-	14	TRBJ2-5	TGTGCCAGCAGCTTAGTGGGACTTAGGGAGACCCAGTACTTC	CASSLVGLRETQYF
TRBV9	TRBD2	-	17	TRBJ2-1	TGTGCCAGCAGCCCGATAGCGGGAGAGAGCTCCTACAATGAGCAGTTCTTC	CASSPIAGESSYNEQFF
TRBV23-1	-	-	12	TRBJ1-2	TGCGCCAGCAGTCAATCACACCTTAGCTACACCTTC	CASSQSHLSYTF
TRBV19	-	-	18	TRBJ1-3	TGTGCCAGTAGTTCCCACACCCGACAGGCGTTCTCTGGAAACACCATATATTTT	CASSSHTRQAFSGNTIYF
TRBV27	TRBD1	-	14	TRBJ2-7	TGTGCCAGCAGCTCCGGGACAGGGGGCTACGAGCAGTACTTC	CASSSGTGGYEQYF
TRBV30	TRBD1	-	16	TRBJ2-2	TGTGCCTGGAGCTCCGGACAGGGGATTTGGACCCGAAAGCTGTTTTTT	CAWSSGQGIWTRKLFF
TRBV11-1	-	-	12	TRBJ2-7	TGTGCCAGCAGCCCCGGGACCTACGAGCAGTACTTC	CASSPGTYEQYF
TRBV15	-	-	14	TRBJ1-2	TGTGCCACCAGCGCCTCAAGGGGTAACTATGGCTACACCTTC	CATSASRGNYGYTF
TRBV9	-	-	15	TRBJ2-1	TGTGCCAGCAGCGTAGTGGACAGCCCCTACAATGAGCAGTTCTTC	CASSVVDSPYNEQFF
TRBV19	-	-	13	TRBJ2-1	TGTGCCAGTAGTATGTTACTAGCAGTTGAGCAGTTCTTC	CASSMLLAVEQFF
TRBV5-4	-	-	15	TRBJ1-1	TGTGCCAGCAGCTTGGGGTCGTCGGGGAACACTGAAGCTTTCTTT	CASSLGSSGNTEAFF
TRBV18	-	-	15	TRBJ1-2	TGTGCCAGCTCACCACCCGGTTTCCTCAACTATGGCTACACCTTC	CASSPPGFLNYGYTF
TRBV5-1	TRBD1	once	19	TRBJ1-3	TGCGCCAGCAGCCCCACAGGGGGCCCTGTCTCCCTCTATGGAAACACCATATATTTT	CASSPTGGPVSLYGNTIYF
TRBV27	TRBD2	-	16	TRBJ2-1	TGTGCCAGCAGCCCCTTAGGCGGGAGCTCCTACAATGAGCAGTTCTTC	CASSPLGGSSYNEQFF
TRBV25-1	TRBD1	-	16	TRBJ2-1	TGTGCCAGCAGCAAAACAGGGGGCCAGAAACACAATGAGCAGTTCTTC	CASSKTGGQKHNEQFF
TRBV11-2	-	-	15	TRBJ1-2	TGTGCCAGCAGGGGCCGAGAGGGGGACGGCTATGGCTACACCTTC	CASRGREGDGYGYTF
TRBV2	TRBD1	-	18	TRBJ2-3	TGTGCCAGCAGTGGAGGGACAGGGGGCCCCTCCATCACAGATACGCAGTATTTT	CASSGGTGGPSITDTQYF
TRBV25-1	TRBD2	-	14	TRBJ2-7	TGTGCCAGCACCGCGGGAGAAGGAATCTACGAGCAGTACTTC	CASTAGEGIYEQYF
TRBV19	TRBD1	-	15	TRBJ2-7	TGTGCCAGTAGTATAACAGGGGGCTTTAGCTACGAGCAGTACTTC	CASSITGGFSYEQYF
TRBV2	TRBD1	-	13	TRBJ1-1	TGTGCCAGCAGGGACAGGGGTAACACTGAAGCTTTCTTT	CASRDRGNTEAFF
TRBV13	-	-	16	TRBJ2-7	TGTGCCAGCAGCTTAGGTCCCCGCACCTCGGGGAACGAGCAGTACTTC	CASSLGPRTSGNEQYF
TRBV4-1	-	-	16	TRBJ1-4	TGCGCCAGCAGCCAAGATCCCGGAGTAACTAATGAAAAACTGTTTTTT	CASSQDPGVTNEKLFF
TRBV10-3	TRBD2	-	14	TRBJ2-7	TGTGCCATCAGTGATATGCGGGGGGCGGTAGAGCAGTACTTC	CAISDMRGAVEQYF
TRBV6-5	-	-	15	TRBJ1-5	TGTGCCAGCAGTCGGGGAGCTAATAGCAATCAGCCCCAGCATTTT	CASSRGANSNQPQHF
TRBV27	TRBD1	-	13	TRBJ2-1	TGTGCCAGCACTTGGACAGGGAACAATGAGCAGTTCTTC	CASTWTGNNEQFF
TRBV4-1	-	-	17	TRBJ2-7	TGCGCCAGCAGCCAAGACCTGGGGGCTAGCGGATACTACGAGCAGTACTTC	CASSQDLGASGYYEQYF
TRBV7-8	TRBD2	-	16	TRBJ2-7	TGTGCCAGCTCGGTAAGGACTAGCGGGAGAGTTAACGAGCAGTACTTC	CASSVRTSGRVNEQYF
TRBV7-8	TRBD1	-	14	TRBJ2-7	TGTGCCAGCAGTTTTGACAGGGGCTACTACGAGCAGTACTTC	CASSFDRGYYEQYF
TRBV5-4	TRBD2	-	14	TRBJ2-1	TGTGCCAGCATGCTAGCGGGGCTCAACAATGAGCAGTTCTTC	CASMLAGLNNEQFF